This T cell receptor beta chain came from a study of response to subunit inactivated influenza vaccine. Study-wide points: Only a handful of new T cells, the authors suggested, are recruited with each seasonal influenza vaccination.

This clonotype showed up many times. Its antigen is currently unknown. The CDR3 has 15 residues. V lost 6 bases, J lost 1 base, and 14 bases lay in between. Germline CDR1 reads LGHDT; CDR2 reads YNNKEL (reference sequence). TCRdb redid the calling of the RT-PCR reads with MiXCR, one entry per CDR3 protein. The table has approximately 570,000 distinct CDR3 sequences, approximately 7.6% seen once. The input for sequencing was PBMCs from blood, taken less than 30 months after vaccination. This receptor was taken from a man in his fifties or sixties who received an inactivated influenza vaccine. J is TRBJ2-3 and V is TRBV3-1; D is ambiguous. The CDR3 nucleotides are TGTGCCAGCAGGGCCCATTCATGGGGCACAGATACGCAGTATTTT. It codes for CASRAHSWGTDTQYF.